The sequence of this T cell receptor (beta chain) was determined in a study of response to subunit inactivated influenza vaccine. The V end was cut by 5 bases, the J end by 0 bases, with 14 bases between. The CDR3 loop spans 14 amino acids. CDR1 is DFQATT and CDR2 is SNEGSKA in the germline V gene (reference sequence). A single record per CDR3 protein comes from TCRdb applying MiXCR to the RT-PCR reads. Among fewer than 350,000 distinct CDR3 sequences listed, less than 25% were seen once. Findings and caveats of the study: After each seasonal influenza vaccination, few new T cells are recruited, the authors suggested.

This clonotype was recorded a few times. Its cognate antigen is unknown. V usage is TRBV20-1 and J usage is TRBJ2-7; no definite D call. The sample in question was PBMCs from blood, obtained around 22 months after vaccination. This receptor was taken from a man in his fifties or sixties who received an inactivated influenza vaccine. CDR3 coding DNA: TGCAGTGCTCCCAAACTTGAACGCTCCTACGAGCAGTACTTC. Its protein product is CSAPKLERSYEQYF.